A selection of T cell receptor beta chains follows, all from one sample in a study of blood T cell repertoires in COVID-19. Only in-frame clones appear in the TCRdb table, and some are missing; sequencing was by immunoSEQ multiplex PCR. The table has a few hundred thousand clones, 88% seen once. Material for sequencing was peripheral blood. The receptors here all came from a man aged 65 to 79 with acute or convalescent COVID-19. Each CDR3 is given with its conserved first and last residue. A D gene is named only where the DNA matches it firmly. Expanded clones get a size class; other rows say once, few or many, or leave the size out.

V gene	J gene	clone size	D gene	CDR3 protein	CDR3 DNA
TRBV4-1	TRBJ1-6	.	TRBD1	CASSHFGDRAGPLHF	TGCGCCAGCAGCCACTTTGGGGACAGGGCCGGACCCCTCCACTTT
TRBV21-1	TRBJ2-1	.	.	CASSNRSGLAGAYNEQFF	TGTGCCAGCAGCAACAGATCGGGACTAGCGGGAGCCTACAATGAGCAGTTCTTC
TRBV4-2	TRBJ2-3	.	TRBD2	CASSFRLAADGTDTQYF	TGTGCCAGCAGCTTCCGACTAGCGGCTGACGGCACAGATACGCAGTATTTT
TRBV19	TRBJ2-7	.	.	CASSEGHSYEQYF	TGTGCCAGTAGTGAGGGACACTCCTACGAGCAGTACTTC
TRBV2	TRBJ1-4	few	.	CASGGDWVNEKLFF	TGTGCCAGCGGGGGGGACTGGGTTAATGAAAAACTGTTTTTT
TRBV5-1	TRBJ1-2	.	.	CASKLGEGYYGYTF	TGCGCCAGCAAGCTTGGAGAGGGTTACTATGGCTACACCTTC
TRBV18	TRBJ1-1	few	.	CASSPAGTMNTEAFF	TGTGCCAGCTCACCCGCCGGGACTATGAACACTGAAGCTTTCTTT
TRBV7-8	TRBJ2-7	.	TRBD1	CASSLGRGQGQSSYEQYF	TGTGCCAGCAGCTTAGGTCGGGGACAGGGGCAAAGCTCCTACGAGCAGTACTTC
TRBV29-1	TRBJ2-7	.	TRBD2	CSVSSGPGPYEQYF	TGCAGCGTTTCTAGCGGTCCTGGGCCCTACGAGCAGTACTTC
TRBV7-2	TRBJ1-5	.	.	CASSLREGGTSAQHF	TGTGCCAGCAGCTTGAGGGAGGGGGGTACATCGGCCCAGCATTTT
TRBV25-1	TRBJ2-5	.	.	CASSDLVSQETQYF	TGTGCCAGCAGTGACCTTGTCTCCCAAGAGACCCAGTACTTC
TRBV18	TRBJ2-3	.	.	CASSPRVITSTDTQYF	TGTGCCAGCTCACCACGAGTTATTACTAGCACAGATACGCAGTATTTT
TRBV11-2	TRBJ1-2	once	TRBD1	CASSPDRDYGYTF	TGTGCCAGCAGCCCCGACAGGGACTATGGCTACACCTTC
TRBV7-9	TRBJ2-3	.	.	CASSLVLSDTQYF	TGTGCCAGCAGCTTAGTTCTTAGTGATACGCAGTATTTT
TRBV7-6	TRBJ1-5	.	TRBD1	CASSLSSGQANQPQHF	TGTGCCAGCAGCTTAAGTTCGGGACAGGCAAATCAGCCCCAGCATTTT
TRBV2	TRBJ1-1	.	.	CASSGVTEAFF	TGTGCCAGCAGCGGGGTGACTGAAGCTTTCTTT
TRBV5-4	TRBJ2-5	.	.	CASSPVGGQETQYF	TGTGCCAGCAGCCCGGTAGGCGGGCAAGAGACCCAGTACTTC
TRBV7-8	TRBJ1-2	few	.	CASSSPGAQLNGYTF	TGTGCCAGCAGCTCCCCAGGGGCCCAGTTGAATGGCTACACCTTC
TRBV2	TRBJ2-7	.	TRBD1	CASSGQGAYEQYF	TGTGCCAGCAGTGGCCAGGGGGCCTACGAGCAGTACTTC
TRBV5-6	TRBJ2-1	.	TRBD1	CASRDGQGAYNEQFF	TGTGCCAGCAGAGATGGACAGGGGGCCTACAATGAGCAGTTCTTC
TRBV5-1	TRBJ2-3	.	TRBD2	CASSLAGASTDTQYF	TGCGCCAGCAGCCTAGCGGGAGCGAGCACAGATACGCAGTATTTT
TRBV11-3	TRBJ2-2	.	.	CASRGGNTGELFF	TGTGCCAGCAGGGGGGGTAACACCGGGGAGCTGTTTTTT
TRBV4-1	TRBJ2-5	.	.	CASSQRGRGFETQYF	TGCGCCAGCAGCCAAAGGGGGAGGGGATTCGAGACCCAGTACTTC
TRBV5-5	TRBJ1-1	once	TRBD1	CASSPLPRTGGRSEAFF	TGTGCCAGCAGCCCCTTACCCCGGACAGGGGGAAGATCTGAAGCTTTCTTT
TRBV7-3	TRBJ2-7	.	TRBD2	CASSSQAGDEQYF	TGTGCCAGCAGCTCTCAGGCGGGGGACGAGCAGTACTTC
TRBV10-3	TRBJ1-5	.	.	CAISVSTNQPQHF	TGTGCCATCAGTGTGTCAACTAATCAGCCCCAGCATTTT
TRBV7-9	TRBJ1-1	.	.	CASTRYREKNTEAFF	TGTGCCAGCACTAGATACAGGGAGAAGAACACTGAAGCTTTCTTT
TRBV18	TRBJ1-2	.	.	CASSPSGNYGYTF	TGTGCCAGCTCACCATCCGGGAACTATGGCTACACCTTC
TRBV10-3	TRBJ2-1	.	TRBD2	CAMGTTYNEQFF	TGTGCCATGGGGACTACTTACAATGAGCAGTTCTTC
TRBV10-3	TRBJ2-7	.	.	CAISEPGQLQQYF	TGTGCCATCAGTGAGCCCGGACAGCTACAGCAGTACTTC
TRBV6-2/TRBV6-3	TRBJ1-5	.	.	CASSYPGALTRQPQHF	TGTGCCAGCAGTTATCCAGGGGCCCTGACTCGCCAGCCCCAGCATTTT
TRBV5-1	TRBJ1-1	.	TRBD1	CASSSTGQGNTEAFF	TGCGCCAGCAGCTCTACCGGACAGGGGAACACTGAAGCTTTCTTT
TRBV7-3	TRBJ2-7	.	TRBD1	CASSSPGGRNEQYF	TGTGCCAGCAGCTCTCCAGGGGGTCGGAACGAGCAGTACTTC
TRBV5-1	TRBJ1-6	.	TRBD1	CASSLATGTVSPLHF	TGCGCCAGCAGCTTGGCGACCGGGACAGTATCACCCCTCCACTTT
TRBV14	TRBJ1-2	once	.	CASSHPPVNYGYTF	TGTGCCAGCAGCCACCCCCCCGTGAACTATGGCTACACCTTC
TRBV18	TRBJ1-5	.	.	CASSPGPDQPQHF	TGTGCCAGCTCACCGGGGCCGGATCAGCCCCAGCATTTT
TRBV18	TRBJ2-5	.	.	CASSSTDRKGPETQYF	TGTGCCAGCTCGAGCACTGACAGGAAGGGGCCAGAGACCCAGTACTTC
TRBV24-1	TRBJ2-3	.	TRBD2	CATSKSAGGDTQYF	TGTGCCACCAGTAAATCGGCGGGAGGAGATACGCAGTATTTT
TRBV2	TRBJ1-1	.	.	CASTERGYTEAFF	TGTGCCAGCACCGAGCGTGGCTACACTGAAGCTTTCTTT
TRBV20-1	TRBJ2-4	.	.	CSATRNIQYF	TGCAGTGCCACGAGGAACATTCAGTACTTC
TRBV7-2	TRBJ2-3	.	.	CASSLDSTGLSTDTQYF	TGTGCCAGCAGCTTAGATTCGACGGGATTGAGCACAGATACGCAGTATTTT
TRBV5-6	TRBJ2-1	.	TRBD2	CASSLEVPPSGYNEQFF	TGTGCCAGCAGCTTGGAAGTTCCCCCTAGCGGATACAATGAGCAGTTCTTC
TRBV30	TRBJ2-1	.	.	CAWSTYRDLKNEQFF	TGTGCCTGGAGTACATACAGGGACCTAAAGAATGAGCAGTTCTTC
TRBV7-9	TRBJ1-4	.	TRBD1	CASSSDRANEKLFF	TGTGCCAGCAGCTCCGACAGGGCGAATGAAAAACTGTTTTTT
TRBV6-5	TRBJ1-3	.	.	CASSYIGAGNTIYF	TGTGCCAGCAGTTATATAGGGGCTGGAAACACCATATATTTT
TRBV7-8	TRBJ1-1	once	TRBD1	CASSPGQFEGAFF	TGTGCCAGCAGCCCGGGACAGTTTGAAGGAGCTTTCTTT
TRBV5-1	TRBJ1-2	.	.	CASSFGPQANYGYTF	TGCGCCAGCAGCTTTGGCCCACAGGCCAACTATGGCTACACCTTC
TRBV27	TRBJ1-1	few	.	CASSFGGSLGAFF	TGTGCCAGCAGTTTCGGAGGGAGCTTAGGAGCTTTCTTT
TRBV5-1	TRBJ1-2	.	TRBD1	CASRSGTANYGYTF	TGCGCCAGCAGATCCGGGACAGCTAACTATGGCTACACCTTC
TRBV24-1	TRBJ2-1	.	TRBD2	CATQLGTSGRNEQFF	TGTGCCACCCAGCTGGGGACTAGCGGGAGAAATGAGCAGTTCTTC
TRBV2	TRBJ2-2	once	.	CASKAQGNTGELFF	TGTGCCAGCAAAGCCCAGGGCAACACCGGGGAGCTGTTTTTT
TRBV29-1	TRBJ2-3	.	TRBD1	CSSRQGTDTQYF	TGCAGCTCCCGACAGGGAACAGATACGCAGTATTTT
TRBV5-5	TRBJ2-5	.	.	CASSLSGKETQYF	TGTGCCAGCAGCTTGTCAGGGAAAGAGACCCAGTACTTC
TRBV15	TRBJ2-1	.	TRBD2	CATSRVASGRYNEQFF	TGTGCCACCAGCAGAGTTGCTAGCGGGCGTTACAATGAGCAGTTCTTC
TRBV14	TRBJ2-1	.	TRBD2	CASSQEHGTSLTKQFF	TGTGCCAGCAGCCAGGAACACGGGACTAGCCTTACTAAGCAGTTCTTC
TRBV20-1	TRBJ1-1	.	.	CSARELRGAFF	TGCAGTGCTAGAGAACTGAGGGGGGCTTTCTTT
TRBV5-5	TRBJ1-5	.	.	CASSLGGARNQPQHF	TGTGCCAGCAGCCTAGGGGGGGCCAGAAATCAGCCCCAGCATTTT
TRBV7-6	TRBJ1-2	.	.	CASSLHTVHYGYTF	TGTGCCAGCAGCTTGCATACAGTTCACTATGGCTACACCTTC
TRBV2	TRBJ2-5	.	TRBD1	CASSGVQGAGETQYF	TGTGCCAGCAGTGGCGTACAGGGGGCAGGAGAGACCCAGTACTTC
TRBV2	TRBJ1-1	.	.	CASSEAQGIYTEAFF	TGTGCCAGCAGTGAAGCGCAGGGGATCTACACTGAAGCTTTCTTT